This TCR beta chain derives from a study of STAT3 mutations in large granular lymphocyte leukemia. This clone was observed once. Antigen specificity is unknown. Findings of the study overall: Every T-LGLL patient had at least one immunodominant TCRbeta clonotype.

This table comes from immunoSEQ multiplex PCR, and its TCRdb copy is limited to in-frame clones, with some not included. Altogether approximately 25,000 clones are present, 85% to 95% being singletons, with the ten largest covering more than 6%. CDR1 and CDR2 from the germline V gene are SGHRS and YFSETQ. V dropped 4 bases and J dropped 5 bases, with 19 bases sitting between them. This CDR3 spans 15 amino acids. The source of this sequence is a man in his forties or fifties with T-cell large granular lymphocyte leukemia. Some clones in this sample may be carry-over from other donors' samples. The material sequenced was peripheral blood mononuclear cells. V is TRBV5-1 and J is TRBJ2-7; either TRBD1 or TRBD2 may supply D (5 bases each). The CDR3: CASSPLTGLEDEQYF. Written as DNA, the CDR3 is TGCGCCAGCAGCCCACTAACAGGCTTGGAGGACGAGCAGTACTTC.